Each of the 7 T cell receptor beta chains below was sequenced from the same sample in a study of technical replicates of blood from several donors (dated by TCRdb to the late 2010s). The method behind the library was the immunoSEQ multiplex PCR assay. In its TCRdb copy, this immuneACCESS table keeps in-frame sequences only and misses some clones. Where compared with another copy, unresolved V genes explain less than half of these, and the others have no known cause. In this sample the table shows some 96,000 clones, approximately 95% of which occur a single time. The top ten constitute approximately 0.22% of the sample. Source material: T cells isolated from PBMCs. The receptors here all came from a human donor in good health.

The chain carries TRBV4-1 and TRBJ1-2, with D perhaps TRBD1 (6 bases). Trimming removed 2 bases from V and 1 base from J, with 17 bases in between. From germline, CDR1 is MGHRA and CDR2 YSYEKL. The CDR3 spans 17 residues. The CDR3: CASSQPLLGGDNYGYTF. In DNA, the CDR3 is TGCGCCAGCAGCCAACCCCTTTTAGGGGGGGATAACTATGGCTACACCTTC.

The chain has TRBV27 and TRBJ1-5, with 7 bases identical to TRBD1. The CDR3 length is 16 residues. V gave up 6 bases and J gave up 0 bases; unmatched junction bases: 8. Germline lookup yields CDR1 MNHEY and CDR2 SMNVEV (reference sequence). The CDR3 spells CASSLGQLYSNQPQHF. CDR3 DNA sequence: TGTGCCAGCAGCTTGGGACAGCTTTATAGCAATCAGCCCCAGCATTTT.

The CDR3 loop reads CSVKETGVNYGYTF. CDR3 sequence (DNA): TGCAGCGTTAAGGAAACAGGGGTCAACTATGGCTACACCTTC. The rearrangement uses TRBV29-1 and TRBJ1-2; 7 bases line up with TRBD1. The length of the CDR3 is 14 residues. CDR1 SQVTM and CDR2 ANQGSEA come from the germline V gene. Losses at the gene ends were 5 bases for V and 2 bases for J; bases not matched to a gene: 8.

V is TRBV5-4 and J is TRBJ1-3; the D gene is possibly TRBD1 (6 bases). Deletions cut 2 bases from V and 3 bases from J, with 18 bases between. Germline V lookup: CDR1 SGHNT, CDR2 YYREEE (reference sequence). The CDR3 totals 17 residues. In DNA, the CDR3 is TGTGCCAGCAGCTTAAGTTTCACAGGGAATTATGGAAACACCATATATTTT. Its protein product is CASSLSFTGNYGNTIYF.

This clone was seen once. The rearrangement joins TRBV5-4 to TRBJ2-3, with D possibly matching TRBD2 (6 bases). Germline lookup yields CDR1 SGHNT and CDR2 YYREEE (reference sequence). The CDR3 covers 16 residues. V shed 3 bases and J shed 4 bases, with 18 bases lying between them. The CDR3 nucleotides are TGTGCCAGCAGCTCCACCGAGTGGAGGGGCGCAGATACGCAGTATTTT. It is translated as CASSSTEWRGADTQYF.

The chain couples TRBV7-9 to TRBJ1-1; D call uncertain. V lost 3 bases and J lost 1, with 6 bases in between. This CDR3 comprises 13 residues. Germline CDR1 SEHNR, CDR2 FQNEAQ (reference sequence). The CDR3 DNA reads as TGTGCCAGCAGCTTTCCGGGGAACACTGAAGCTTTCTTT. The encoded protein is CASSFPGNTEAFF.

The chain has TRBV6-1 and TRBJ2-7; maybe TRBD1 (5 bases). Germline assignment: CDR1 MNHNS and CDR2 SASEGT. The CDR3 spans 14 residues. The ends were cut back, 4 bases at V and 2 bases at J, with 12 bases in the middle. CDR3 bases: TGTGCCAGCAGTGGGCTTCAGGGTCCCTACGAGCAGTACTTC. Protein product: CASSGLQGPYEQYF.